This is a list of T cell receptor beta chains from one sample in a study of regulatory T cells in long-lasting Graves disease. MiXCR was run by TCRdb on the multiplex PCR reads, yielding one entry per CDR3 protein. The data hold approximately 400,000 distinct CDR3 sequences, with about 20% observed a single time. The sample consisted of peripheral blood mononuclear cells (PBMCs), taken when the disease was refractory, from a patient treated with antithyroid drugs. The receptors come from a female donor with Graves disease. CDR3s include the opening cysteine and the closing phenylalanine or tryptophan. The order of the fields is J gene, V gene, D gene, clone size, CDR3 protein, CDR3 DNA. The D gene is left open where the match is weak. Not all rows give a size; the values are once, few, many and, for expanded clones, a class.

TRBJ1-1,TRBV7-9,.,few,CASSWEGENTEAFF,TGTGCCAGCAGCTGGGAGGGGGAGAACACTGAAGCTTTCTTT
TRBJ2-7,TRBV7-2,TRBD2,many,CASSSSGVYEQYF,TGTGCCAGCAGCTCTAGCGGGGTTTACGAGCAGTACTTC
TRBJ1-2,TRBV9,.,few,CASRGTGGYTF,TGTGCCAGCAGGGGTACCGGAGGCTACACCTTC
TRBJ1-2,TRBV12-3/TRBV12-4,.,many,CASSPHEGLDYGYTF,TGTGCCAGCAGCCCTCACGAGGGGCTGGACTATGGCTACACCTTC
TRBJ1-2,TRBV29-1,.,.,CSVESGTNYGYTF,TGCAGCGTTGAATCAGGGACCAACTATGGCTACACCTTC
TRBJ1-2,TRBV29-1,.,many,CSDTQNYGYTF,TGCAGCGATACACAGAACTATGGCTACACCTTC
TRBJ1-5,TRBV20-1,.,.,CSASEGPAQPQHF,TGCAGTGCTAGTGAGGGGCCCGCACAGCCCCAGCATTTT
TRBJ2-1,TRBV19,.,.,CASSIWLYNEQFF,TGTGCCAGTAGTATCTGGCTGTACAATGAGCAGTTCTTC
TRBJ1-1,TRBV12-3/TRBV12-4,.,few,CASRVLGEAFF,TGTGCCAGCAGAGTTTTGGGGGAGGCTTTCTTT
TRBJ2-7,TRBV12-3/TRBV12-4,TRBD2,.,CASSSTPGGAYEQYF,TGTGCCAGCAGTTCTACCCCGGGGGGGGCCTACGAGCAGTACTTC
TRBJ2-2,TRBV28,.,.,CASSPEQGYYTGELFF,TGTGCCAGCAGTCCAGAACAGGGTTACTACACCGGGGAGCTGTTTTTT
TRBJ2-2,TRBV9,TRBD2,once,CASSASTGTSGTGELFF,TGTGCCAGCAGCGCTTCCACCGGGACTAGTGGCACCGGGGAGCTGTTTTTT
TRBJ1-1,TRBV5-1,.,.,CASSLASAGRNTEAFF,TGCGCCAGCAGCTTGGCCTCGGCGGGGAGGAACACTGAAGCTTTCTTT
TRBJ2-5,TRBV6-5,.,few,CASSYRQGAGVLVNQHF,TGTGCCAGCAGTTACCGACAGGGAGCGGGAGTCCTCGTGAACCAGCACTTC
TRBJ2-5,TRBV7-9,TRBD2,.,CASSLYNGGRETQYF,TGTGCCAGCAGCTTATATAACGGGGGGAGAGAGACCCAGTACTTC
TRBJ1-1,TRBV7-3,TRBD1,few,CASSSDRGNTEAFF,TGTGCCAGCAGCTCCGACAGGGGGAACACTGAAGCTTTCTTT
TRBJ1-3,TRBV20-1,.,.,CSAGDTGLGDTIYF,TGCAGTGCTGGAGACACAGGGCTCGGTGACACCATATATTTT
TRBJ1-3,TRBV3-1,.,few,CASSPPGAGNTIYF,TGTGCCAGCAGCCCCCCCGGGGCTGGAAACACCATATATTTT
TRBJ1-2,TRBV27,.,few,CASSLSGQVHYGYTF,TGTGCCAGCAGTTTATCGGGTCAGGTACACTATGGCTACACCTTC
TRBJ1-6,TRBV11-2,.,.,CASSSPYRDAYNSPLHF,TGTGCCAGCAGCTCCCCTTACAGGGATGCCTATAATTCACCCCTCCACTTT
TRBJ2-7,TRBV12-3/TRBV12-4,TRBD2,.,CASSGGTSGRAVYEQYF,TGTGCCAGCAGTGGGGGGACTAGCGGGAGAGCCGTCTACGAGCAGTACTTC
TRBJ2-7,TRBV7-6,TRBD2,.,CASSRGGAEQYF,TGTGCCAGCAGCCGGGGGGGAGCCGAGCAGTACTTC
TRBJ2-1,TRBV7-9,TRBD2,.,CASSPGTSGSYNEQFF,TGTGCCAGCAGCCCGGGGACTAGCGGGAGCTACAATGAGCAGTTCTTC